This T cell receptor (beta chain) was profiled in a study of human T cells and chemical hapten exposure. Study at large: Minor pooled library volume differences mainly drove per-sample TCR yield variation.

The CDR3 is 15 amino acids. CDR1 is LGHNA, CDR2 YSLEER, per germline. V lost 3 bases and J 4 bases, leaving 13 bases between the germline ends. This clonotype was counted between two and nine times. Its specificity is unknown. Single cDNA molecules in the library carried unique molecular identifiers attached during preparation. In the authors' methods: Ranging from roughly 23,224 to 750,000, TCR counts per sample had a median value of around 90,000. TCRdb itself ran the 5' RACE reads through MiXCR, one entry per CDR3 protein. The V and J calls come from TCRdb's annotation, not from the publication. The sample lists around 82,000 distinct CDR3 sequences, approximately 8% occurring once. Broader study findings: TCRs at high frequency, those above 1 in 1000, did not change with DPC sensitization.

Sequencing started from total RNA isolated from unfractionated whole blood. J is TRBJ1-5 and V is TRBV4-3, with a weak D call TRBD1 (6 bases). This receptor was identified in a male donor in good health. The CDR3 loop is CASSQGQGFNQPQHF. The CDR3 region has the DNA TGCGCCAGCAGCCAGGGCCAGGGGTTTAATCAGCCCCAGCATTTT.